This T cell receptor beta chain was recovered during a study of blood T cell repertoires in COVID-19. The CDR3 covers 15 residues. V was clipped by 3 bases and J by 3 bases, with 12 bases between them. Germline loops: CDR1 ENHRY, CDR2 SYGVKD. The table came from immunoSEQ multiplex PCR; TCRdb's copy has only in-frame clones and leaves some out. The sample shows 100,000 to 150,000 clones, 70% to 85% of them seen only once. The receptor comes from a woman aged 50 to 60 with acute or convalescent COVID-19. The source material was peripheral blood. The V call is TRBV10-3, the J call TRBJ1-3, with a tentative D call TRBD1 (6 bases). CDR3 region: CAISEQGIVGNTIYF. CDR3 DNA: TGTGCCATCAGTGAACAGGGAATAGTTGGAAACACCATATATTTT.